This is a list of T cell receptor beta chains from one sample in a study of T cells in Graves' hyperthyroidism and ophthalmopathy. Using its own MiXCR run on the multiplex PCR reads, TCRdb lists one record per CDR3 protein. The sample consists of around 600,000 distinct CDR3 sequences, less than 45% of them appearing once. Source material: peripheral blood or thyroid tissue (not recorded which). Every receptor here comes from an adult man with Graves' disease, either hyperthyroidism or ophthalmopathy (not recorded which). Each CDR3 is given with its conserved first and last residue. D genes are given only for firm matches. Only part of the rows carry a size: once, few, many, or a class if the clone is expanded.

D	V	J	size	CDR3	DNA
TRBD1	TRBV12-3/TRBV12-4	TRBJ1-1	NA	CASSLTGGGTTEAFF	TGTGCCAGCAGTTTAACAGGGGGGGGAACCACTGAAGCTTTCTTT
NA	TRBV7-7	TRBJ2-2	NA	CASSHSGPGTGELFF	TGTGCTAGCAGCCACAGCGGGCCGGGGACCGGGGAGCTGTTTTTT
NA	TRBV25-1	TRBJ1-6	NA	CASSWGRGNNSPLHF	TGTGCCAGCAGTTGGGGCAGGGGTAATAATTCACCCCTCCACTTT
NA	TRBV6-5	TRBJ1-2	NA	CASRSDTNYGYTF	TGTGCCAGCAGGTCAGACACCAACTATGGCTACACCTTC
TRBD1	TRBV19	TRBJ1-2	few	CASSIDGGTGTGNGYTF	TGTGCCAGTAGTATAGATGGGGGTACCGGGACAGGGAACGGCTACACCTTC
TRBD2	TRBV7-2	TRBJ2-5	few	CASSRGRGKETQYF	TGTGCCAGCAGCCGCGGGAGGGGTAAAGAGACCCAGTACTTC
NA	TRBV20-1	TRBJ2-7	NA	CSQARDYEQYF	TGCAGCCAAGCCAGGGACTACGAGCAGTACTTC
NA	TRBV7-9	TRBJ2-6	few	CASSLEAGTVSGANVLTF	TGTGCCAGCAGCTTAGAGGCAGGGACCGTCTCTGGGGCCAACGTCCTGACTTTC
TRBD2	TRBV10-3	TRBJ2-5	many	CAISEPGTSRETQYF	TGTGCCATCAGTGAGCCCGGGACTAGCAGGGAGACCCAGTACTTC
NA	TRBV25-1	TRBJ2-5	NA	CASVRGQETQYF	TGTGCCAGCGTTCGTGGTCAGGAGACCCAGTACTTC
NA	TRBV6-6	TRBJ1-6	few	CASSYSGRAHSPLHF	TGTGCCAGCAGTTACTCAGGCAGGGCGCATTCACCCCTCCACTTT
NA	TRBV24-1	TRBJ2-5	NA	CATSDLHAGQPQETQYF	TGTGCCACCAGTGATTTGCACGCGGGACAGCCACAAGAGACCCAGTACTTC
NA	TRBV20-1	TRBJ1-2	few	CSALQEGLHGYTF	TGCAGTGCTCTTCAGGAGGGGCTTCATGGCTACACCTTC
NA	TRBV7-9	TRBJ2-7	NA	CASSLAGVDYEQYF	TGTGCCAGCAGCTTAGCAGGGGTGGACTACGAGCAGTACTTC
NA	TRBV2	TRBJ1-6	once	CASSEAGLSPLHF	TGTGCCAGCAGTGAGGCAGGGCTCTCACCCCTCCACTTT
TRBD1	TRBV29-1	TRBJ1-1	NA	CSSSGTAKFLNTEAFF	TGCAGCAGTAGTGGGACAGCTAAGTTCTTGAACACTGAAGCTTTCTTT
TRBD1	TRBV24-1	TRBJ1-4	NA	CASSVPGTGDEKLFF	TGTGCCAGCAGCGTTCCCGGGACAGGGGATGAAAAACTGTTTTTT
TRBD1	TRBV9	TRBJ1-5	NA	CASSVGTGANQPQHF	TGTGCCAGCAGCGTAGGGACAGGGGCGAATCAGCCCCAGCATTTT
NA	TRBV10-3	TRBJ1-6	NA	CASPPGLLSPLHF	TGTGCTAGCCCCCCGGGACTTCTTTCACCCCTCCACTTT
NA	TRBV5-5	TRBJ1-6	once	CASSLDRDGYNSPLHF	TGTGCCAGCAGCTTAGATCGTGACGGGTATAATTCACCCCTCCACTTT
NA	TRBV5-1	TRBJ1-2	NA	CASSLSSGTINYGYTF	TGCGCCAGCAGCTTGTCCAGTGGTACGATTAACTATGGCTACACCTTC
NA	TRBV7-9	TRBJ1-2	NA	CASSLGVESGYTF	TGTGCCAGCAGCCTAGGGGTAGAGAGTGGCTACACCTTC
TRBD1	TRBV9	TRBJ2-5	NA	CASSAQTGGVAETQYF	TGTGCCAGCAGCGCCCAGACAGGGGGAGTGGCTGAGACCCAGTACTTC
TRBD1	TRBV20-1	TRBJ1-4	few	CSARPGTGAEKLFF	TGCAGTGCTCGTCCCGGGACAGGGGCTGAAAAACTGTTTTTT
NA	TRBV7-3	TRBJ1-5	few	CASSLVSRDQPQHF	TGTGCCAGCAGTTTAGTCTCCCGGGATCAGCCCCAGCATTTT
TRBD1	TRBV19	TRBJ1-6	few	CASSLWTGSNSPLHF	TGTGCCAGTAGTCTCTGGACAGGGAGCAATTCACCCCTCCACTTT